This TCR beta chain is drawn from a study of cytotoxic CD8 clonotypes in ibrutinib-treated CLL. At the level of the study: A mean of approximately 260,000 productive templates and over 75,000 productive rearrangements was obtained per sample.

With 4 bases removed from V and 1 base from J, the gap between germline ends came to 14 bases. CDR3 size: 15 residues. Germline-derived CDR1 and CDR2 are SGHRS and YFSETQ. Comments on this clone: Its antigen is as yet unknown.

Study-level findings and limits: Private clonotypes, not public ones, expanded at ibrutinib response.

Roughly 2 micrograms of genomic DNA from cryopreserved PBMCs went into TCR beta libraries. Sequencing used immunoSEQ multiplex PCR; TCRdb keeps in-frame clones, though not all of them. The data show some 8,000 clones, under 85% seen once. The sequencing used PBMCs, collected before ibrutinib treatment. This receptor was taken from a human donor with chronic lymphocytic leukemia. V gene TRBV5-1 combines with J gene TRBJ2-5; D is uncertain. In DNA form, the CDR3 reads TGCGCCAGCAGCCCTTCCCGGCAGCTCCAAGAGACCCAGTACTTC. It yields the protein CASSPSRQLQETQYF.